Shown below are 29 T cell receptor beta chains from a single sample sequenced in a study of identical twins. TCRdb used MiXCR to reprocess the 5' RACE reads, holding one entry per CDR3 protein. The sample yields about 210,000 distinct CDR3 sequences, roughly 9.4% seen once. The sample taken for sequencing was memory (CD45RO+) T cells sorted from blood. The receptors shown here come from a woman under 30 in good health.

V gene TRBV5-5 combines with J gene TRBJ2-1, with D perhaps matching TRBD2 (5 bases). V lost 3 bases and J 4 bases, leaving 14 bases between the germline ends. The CDR3 loop spans 15 amino acids. Germline loops: CDR1 SGHKS, CDR2 YYEKEE (reference sequence). The CDR3 coding sequence is TGTGCCAGCAGCTCCTCGGGAAGTTTATACAATGAGCAGTTCTTC. Translation gives CASSSSGSLYNEQFF.

The table lists this clonotype with a few counts. This chain uses TRBV4-3 with TRBJ1-2; tentative D call: TRBD1 (6 bases). CDR1 is LGHNA and CDR2 is YSLEER in the germline V gene. V was clipped by 0 bases and J by 5 bases, with 16 bases between them. The CDR3 runs 16 residues. The CDR3 DNA is TGCGCCAGCAGCCAAGATATCTGGGGGGCGCGGTATGGCTACACCTTC. This gives the protein CASSQDIWGARYGYTF.

This clonotype appeared many times. The chain is built from TRBV7-9 and TRBJ2-3, with unresolved D. V gave up 7 bases and J gave up 4 bases, with 9 bases separating them. Germline CDR1 SEHNR, CDR2 FQNEAQ (reference sequence). The CDR3 is 12 residues long. The CDR3 coding sequence is TGTGCCAGCACCCTCAGGCCAGATACGCAGTATTTT. Translated: CASTLRPDTQYF.

This clonotype was counted at least ten times. The chain links TRBV15 to TRBJ2-3; D possibly corresponds to TRBD2 (5 bases). The CDR3 extends over 17 amino acids. V lost 3 bases to trimming and J lost 0 bases, with 16 bases between them. The germline gives CDR1 LNHNV, CDR2 YYDKDF (reference sequence). The chain's CDR3 is CATSSPHRAESTDTQYF. As DNA, the CDR3 is TGTGCCACCAGCAGTCCACACCGAGCGGAAAGCACAGATACGCAGTATTTT. The whole variable domain, filled in from reference TRBV15 and TRBJ2-3, reads DAMVIQNPRYQVTQFGKPVTLSCSQTLNHNVMYWYQQKSSQAPKLLFHYYDKDFNNEADTPDNFQSRRPNTSFCFLDIRSPGLGDTAMYLCATSSPHRAESTDTQYFGPGTRLTVL.

This clonotype turned up a few times. This chain links TRBV4-3 with TRBJ2-3; possibly TRBD1 for D (8 bases). This CDR3 has 16 residues. V gave up 1 base and J gave up 4 bases, with 15 bases separating them. Germline V CDR1 and CDR2: LGHNA, YSLEER. This chain's CDR3 is CASSQGGQGGSDTQYF. CDR3 DNA: TGCGCCAGCAGCCAAGGCGGACAGGGAGGGTCAGATACGCAGTATTTT.

This clonotype was detected only a few times. The chain carries TRBV20-1 and TRBJ2-3; D is perhaps TRBD1 (7 bases). Between the trimmed V and J ends, which lost 6 bases and 7 bases, there was a span of 20 bases. This CDR3 spans 14 amino acids. Germline assignment: CDR1 DFQATT and CDR2 SNEGSKA (reference sequence). The CDR3 DNA reads TGCAGTGCCCTGGGAGGAGGGGGCCCCCATACGCAGTATTTT. As protein: CSALGGGGPHTQYF.

The chain combines TRBV6-1 with TRBJ1-5; D is perhaps TRBD1 (6 bases). The V gene lost 6 bases and the J gene lost 3 bases, with 15 bases spanning the gap. The CDR3 sequence is 15 residues long. Germline V gene lookup returns CDR1 MNHNS and CDR2 SASEGT. Here the CDR3 DNA reads TGTGCCAGCAGGTCCGGGACATGGGTCAATCAGCCCCAGCATTTT. Protein product: CASRSGTWVNQPQHF.

This clonotype was detected only a few times. This chain uses TRBV5-1 with TRBJ2-7, with 9 bases that match TRBD1. The CDR3 has 14 amino acids. With V trimmed by 4 bases and J by 6 bases, 8 bases remained unmatched. Looked up from germline, CDR1 is SGHRS and CDR2 is YFSETQ. The CDR3 region has the DNA TGCGCCAGCAGCGAAGGACAGGGGTCGAGCGAGCAGTACTTC. Protein: CASSEGQGSSEQYF.

This clonotype was observed at least ten times. The chain recombines TRBV7-2 with TRBJ1-2, with TRBD1 matching 7 bases. CDR3 length: 15 amino acids. J gave up 5 bases and V 5 bases, and 11 bases lay outside the gene matches. Looked up from germline, CDR1 is SGHTA and CDR2 is FQGNSA. The CDR3, as DNA: TGTGCCAGCAGCGAAAGGACCGGGACAGCTTATGGCTACACCTTC. Its protein is CASSERTGTAYGYTF.

This clonotype was seen repeatedly, ten times or more. The chain recombines TRBV10-3 with TRBJ2-3; D gene uncertain. The CDR3 sequence is 14 residues long. The germline CDR1 and CDR2 sequences are ENHRY and SYGVKD. Trimming stripped 0 bases from V and 3 bases from J, with 7 bases between. CDR3 nucleotide sequence: TGTGCCATCAGTGAGTCGTCTCTAACAGATACGCAGTATTTT. It is translated as CAISESSLTDTQYF.

The chain links TRBV29-1 to TRBJ2-7; 9 positions agree with TRBD1. This CDR3 contains 15 residues. Germline V lookup: CDR1 SQVTM, CDR2 ANQGSEA. The ends lost 6 bases at V and 4 bases at J; junction bases unmatched: 13. DNA for the CDR3: TGCAGCGTCGCCGAGGTTACAGGGGGCGGGTACGAGCAGTACTTC. Protein: CSVAEVTGGGYEQYF.

In this sample, this clonotype turned up many times. The chain is built from TRBV20-1 and TRBJ1-3; D is ambiguous. The CDR3 contains 14 residues. V lost 1 base and J lost 4, with 11 bases in between. Germline CDR1 is DFQATT and CDR2 is SNEGSKA (reference sequence). CDR3 nucleotides: TGCAGTGCTAGAGCCCCCGGGGTCGGAAACACCATATATTTT. Its translation: CSARAPGVGNTIYF.

Ten or more counts support this clonotype. This chain links TRBV7-2 with TRBJ2-1, with D possibly being TRBD1 or TRBD2 (5 bases each). Trimming took 5 bases from V and 4 from J, leaving 15 bases between them. The germline gives CDR1 SGHTA, CDR2 FQGNSA. The CDR3 covers 15 residues. CDR3 sequence reads: CASSQRHSGYNEQFF. CDR3 DNA: TGTGCCAGCAGCCAGCGGCATTCAGGGTACAATGAGCAGTTCTTC. Using reference TRBV7-2 and TRBJ2-1 for the parts outside the CDR3, the full variable domain is GAGVSQSPSNKVTEKGKDVELRCDPISGHTALYWYRQSLGQGLEFLIYFQGNSAPDKSGLPSDRFSAERTGGSVSTLTIQRTQQEDSAVYLCASSQRHSGYNEQFFGPGTRLTVL.

The chain carries TRBV7-2 and TRBJ2-7, with 11 positions matching TRBD1. The V segment lost 6 bases and the J segment 1 base; nucleotides outside the gene matches: 8. Germline loops: CDR1 SGHTA, CDR2 FQGNSA. This CDR3 contains 16 residues. CDR3: CASSTVGTGGSYEQYF. CDR3 DNA: TGTGCCAGCAGTACCGTGGGGACAGGGGGTTCCTACGAGCAGTACTTC.

This clonotype was recorded a few times. The gene calls are TRBV13 and TRBJ1-2; the D gene is possibly TRBD1 (6 bases). V was pared by 1 base and J by 8 bases, with 11 bases between. The length of the CDR3 is 13 residues. The germline gives CDR1 PRHDT, CDR2 FYEKMQ (reference sequence). The CDR3 loop reads CASSLEGDDGYTF. The CDR3 bases are TGTGCCAGCAGCTTAGAGGGGGACGACGGCTACACCTTC.

This clonotype was recorded a few times. The V and J genes are TRBV11-2 and TRBJ2-1; D is undetermined. The V gene lost 4 bases and the J gene lost 8 bases, with 9 bases spanning the gap. This CDR3 comprises 12 residues. The germline V gene encodes CDR1 SGHAT and CDR2 FQNNGV. For the CDR3, the DNA is TGTGCCAGCAGCTCCTACCGGGATGAGCAGTTCTTC. It yields the protein CASSSYRDEQFF.

This clonotype was observed a few times. The chain couples TRBV7-9 to TRBJ2-3; D assignment may be TRBD1 or TRBD2 (5 bases each). Germline CDR1 SEHNR, CDR2 FQNEAQ (reference sequence). V lost 3 bases and J 6 bases, leaving 22 bases between the germline ends. The CDR3 length is 17 residues. In nucleotides, the CDR3 is TGTGCCAGCAGCTTCGAGGGGTTTGGGGGAAGAATCGATACGCAGTATTTT. Its protein is CASSFEGFGGRIDTQYF. The full variable domain, in which reference TRBV7-9 and TRBJ2-3 provide the parts outside the CDR3, is DTGVSQNPRHKITKRGQNVTFRCDPISEHNRLYWYRQTLGQGPEFLTYFQNEAQLEKSRLLSDRFSAERPKGSFSTLEIQRTEQGDSAMYLCASSFEGFGGRIDTQYFGPGTRLTVL.

This clonotype has at least ten counts. The rearrangement links TRBV6-1 to TRBJ2-7; 8 nucleotides match TRBD2. The CDR3 is made up of 15 amino acids. After removal of 0 bases from V and 0 bases from J, the junction contained 1 base not matched to a gene. The germline V gene has CDR1 MNHNS and CDR2 SASEGT. The CDR3 protein is CASSEAAGGSYEQYF. The DNA of the CDR3 is TGTGCCAGCAGTGAAGCGGCGGGGGGCTCCTACGAGCAGTACTTC.

This clonotype turned up a few times. The chain links TRBV20-1 to TRBJ2-1; the match to TRBD2 covers 12 bases. In germline, CDR1 is DFQATT, CDR2 SNEGSKA (reference sequence). The CDR3 is 17 amino acids. V lost 0 bases, J lost 6 bases, and 9 bases stayed unmatched. This CDR3 reads CSAREPGLAGGSNEQFF. The DNA of the CDR3 is TGCAGTGCTAGAGAGCCGGGACTAGCGGGTGGGTCCAATGAGCAGTTCTTC.

Many counts were recorded for this clonotype. The genes are TRBV5-1 and TRBJ2-1; TRBD2 aligns across 13 bases. This CDR3 is 15 amino acids long. The germline gives CDR1 SGHRS, CDR2 YFSETQ. J was trimmed by 9 bases and V by 3 bases; bases with no gene match: 6. The CDR3 loop reads CASSSGTSGISEQFF. CDR3 bases: TGCGCCAGCAGCTCCGGGACTAGCGGGATCAGTGAGCAGTTCTTC. Combining the CDR3 with reference TRBV5-1 and TRBJ2-1 gives the whole variable domain KAGVTQTPRYLIKTRGQQVTLSCSPISGHRSVSWYQQTPGQGLQFLFEYFSETQRNKGNFPGRFSGRQFSNSRSEMNVSTLELGDSALYLCASSSGTSGISEQFFGPGTRLTVL.

This clonotype occurred a few times. The V call is TRBV12-3 or TRBV12-4, the J call TRBJ2-2, with D possibly being TRBD1 (6 bases). This CDR3 region has 14 residues. V lost 6 bases and J lost 2, with 10 bases in between. CDR3 sequence: CASRGQKNTGELFF. The CDR3 DNA reads as TGTGCCAGCAGAGGACAGAAAAACACCGGGGAGCTGTTTTTT.

This clonotype has a handful of counts. The J gene is TRBJ2-3, the V gene TRBV11-1; 12 nucleotides line up with TRBD2. CDR1 and CDR2 from the germline V gene are SGHAT and FQDESV (reference sequence). The CDR3 loop spans 20 amino acids. The junction had 16 bases not matched to a gene; V was cut back by 1 base and J by 5 bases. The CDR3 spells CASSLGGTSGRNLLLDTQYF. DNA of the CDR3: TGTGCCAGCAGCTTAGGCGGCACTAGCGGGAGGAATTTGTTGTTAGATACGCAGTATTTT.

V usage is TRBV5-1 and J usage is TRBJ2-3, with D unresolved. Germline CDR1 SGHRS, CDR2 YFSETQ. This CDR3 has 13 amino acids. Trimming took off 4 bases at V and 6 bases at J, with 12 bases between the two ends. Here the CDR3 DNA reads TGCGCCAGCAGCCCTACATATTCCGATACGCAGTATTTT. It translates to CASSPTYSDTQYF.

This clonotype was seen a few times. The chain recombines TRBV7-6 with TRBJ2-2, with D tentatively TRBD2 (6 bases). Germline lookup yields CDR1 SGHVS and CDR2 FNYEAQ. The V end was cut by 3 bases, the J end by 6 bases, with 14 bases between. The CDR3 consists of 15 residues. The CDR3 loop reads CASSFRGGVAGELFF. As DNA, the CDR3 is TGTGCCAGCAGCTTCCGGGGAGGTGTAGCCGGGGAGCTGTTTTTT.

This clonotype occurred once. V and J are TRBV12-3 or TRBV12-4 and TRBJ2-5; weak D call: TRBD1 (6 bases). The germline V and J ends were trimmed by 1 base and 5 bases, with 17 bases remaining between them. The CDR3 runs to 16 residues. This chain's CDR3 is CASSLGLGASGETQYF. Here the CDR3 DNA reads TGTGCCAGCAGTTTAGGCCTGGGGGCATCCGGCGAGACCCAGTACTTC.

There are a few counts of this clonotype. The chain has TRBV4-3 and TRBJ2-7, with D possibly matching TRBD2 (5 bases). The CDR3 has 16 residues. V dropped 0 bases and J dropped 1 base, with 13 bases sitting between them. CDR1 and CDR2 from the germline V gene are LGHNA and YSLEER. This CDR3 is CASSQDRGGFSYEQYF. The CDR3 DNA follows: TGCGCCAGCAGCCAAGATCGAGGCGGGTTTTCCTACGAGCAGTACTTC.

This clonotype was detected many times. The chain recombines TRBV6-1 with TRBJ1-1, with D hard to call. Trimming took 6 bases from V and 7 from J, leaving 21 bases between them. From germline, CDR1 is MNHNS and CDR2 SASEGT. This CDR3 has 15 amino acids. The chain's CDR3 is CASSLSPASKVEAFF. CDR3 DNA sequence: TGTGCCAGCAGCCTCTCACCCGCGTCGAAGGTTGAAGCTTTCTTT.

The chain uses TRBV20-1 and TRBJ1-2; TRBD1 matches 7 bases. The germline V gene encodes CDR1 DFQATT and CDR2 SNEGSKA (reference sequence). The ends lost 6 bases at V and 4 bases at J; junction bases unmatched: 8. This CDR3 region has 13 residues. The CDR3 DNA reads as TGCAGTGCCCAAGACAGGGAGAGCTATGGCTACACCTTC. It is translated as CSAQDRESYGYTF.

This clonotype was picked up many times. This rearrangement joins TRBV29-1 to TRBJ2-2, with 9 bases aligning to TRBD1. CDR3 length equals 13 residues. V shed 7 bases and J 3 bases; nucleotides not matched to a gene: 3. The germline gives CDR1 SQVTM, CDR2 ANQGSEA. In DNA form, the CDR3 reads TGCAGCGGGGGACAGGGTTACACCGGGGAGCTGTTTTTT. Its protein is CSGGQGYTGELFF.